The sequence of this TCR beta chain was determined in a study of T cells in localized non-small cell lung cancer. Study conclusions and caveats: Higher T cell density in the blood was associated with longer overall survival, whereas higher adjacent-lung clonality associated with shorter survival.

The CDR3 contains 14 residues. Per germline, CDR1 GTSNPN and CDR2 SVGIG (reference sequence). J lost 8 bases, V lost 1 base, and 10 bases had no gene match. Only in-frame clones appear in the TCRdb table, and some are missing; sequencing was by immunoSEQ multiplex PCR. The sample holds more than 12,000 clones, around 82% seen once. This clone was observed once. Its target is not known. This clonotype originated in a female donor of 60 years or more with stage I squamous cell lung carcinoma. This sequence joins TRBV30 and TRBJ1-2; 7 bases map to TRBD1. The material was peripheral blood, obtained before any cancer treatment. CDR3 region: CAWSAITGVFGYTF. CDR3 sequence (DNA): TGTGCCTGGAGTGCAATCACAGGGGTGTTCGGCTACACCTTC. Full variable domain (remainder filled in from reference TRBV30 and TRBJ1-2): SQTIHQWPATLVQPVGSPLSLECTVEGTSNPNLYWYRQAAGRGLQLLFYSVGIGQISSEVPQNLSASRPQDRQFILSSKKLLLSDSGFYLCAWSAITGVFGYTFGSGTRLTVV.